This passage covers 16 T cell receptor beta chains from one sample sequenced in a study of blood T cells in healthy people across ages. Primed by a sample-barcoded 5' primer and a J-beta primer mix, a second PCR proceeded for 7 to 11 cycles. MiXCR, applied by TCRdb to the 5' RACE reads, yields one record per CDR3 protein. The sample lists roughly 800,000 distinct CDR3 sequences, about 55% occurring once. The sequencing input was blood. The receptors were gathered from a man older than 75 in good health.

The CDR3 DNA sequence: TGCGCCAGCAGCTTGCGAGAGGAGGAGACCCAGTACTTC. Amino acids: CASSLREEETQYF. The chain couples TRBV5-1 to TRBJ2-5; D gene uncertain. V lost 1 base to trimming and J lost 5 bases, with 9 bases between them. The CDR3 is made up of 13 amino acids. Germline V lookup: CDR1 SGHRS, CDR2 YFSETQ.

This clonotype has only a few counts. This rearrangement joins TRBV2 to TRBJ2-5, with D unresolved. Per the germline V gene, CDR1 is SNHLY and CDR2 is FYNNEI. CDR3 length: 11 residues. V lost 9 bases and J lost 1, with 6 bases in between. CDR3 DNA: TGTGCCAGTAGGACCCAAGAGACCCAGTACTTC. It specifies CASRTQETQYF.

CDR3 sequence: CASSTPGERYF. CDR3 bases: TGTGCCAGCAGCACCCCGGGAGAAAGGTACTTC. The V call is TRBV11-2, the J call TRBJ2-5; TRBD2 is a possible D gene (6 bases). The CDR3 is 11 amino acids. Germline CDR1 is SGHAT and CDR2 is FQNNGV. V lost 5 bases, J lost 13 bases, and 14 bases lay in between.

This clonotype was counted between two and nine times. The V gene is TRBV14, the J gene TRBJ2-2, with D uncertain. The CDR3 extends over 13 amino acids. Per germline, CDR1 SGHDN and CDR2 FVKESK. Trimming left V 2 bases short and J 8 bases short, with 9 bases between. In DNA, the CDR3 is TGTGCCAGCAGCCAACGACCTGGAGGGGAGCTGTTTTTT. It is translated as CASSQRPGGELFF.

The V and J genes are TRBV25-1 and TRBJ2-7; no clear D gene. The V gene's germline CDR1 is MGHDK and CDR2 SYGVNS. This CDR3 is built from 12 residues. V was cut by 3 bases and J by 2 bases, with 5 bases left in between. The CDR3 sequence: CASSEATYEQYF. The CDR3 DNA is TGTGCCAGCAGTGAGGCGACCTACGAGCAGTACTTC.

A note on this clonotype: The CDR3 carries no conserved terminal phenylalanine or tryptophan, so it likely arises from a read error. The chain joins TRBV6-6 to TRBJ2-1; D gene unclear. Trimming pared 5 bases from V and 7 bases from J, leaving 18 bases between. This CDR3 has 15 amino acids. Germline V lookup: CDR1 MNHNY, CDR2 SVGAGI (reference sequence). CDR3 nucleotide sequence: TGTGCCAGCAGTCCTGATGGGCCTCGGTTGAATGAGCAGTTCTTA. Its protein product is CASSPDGPRLNEQFL.

The rearrangement joins TRBV7-9 to TRBJ2-7; 12 positions match TRBD2. The CDR3 extends over 16 amino acids. The V segment lost 8 bases and the J segment 0 bases; nucleotides outside the gene matches: 8. Germline V gene data show CDR1 as SEHNR and CDR2 as FQNEAQ (reference sequence). Here the CDR3 DNA reads TGTGCCAGCGGCCCCTCACTAGCGGGAGGCTCCTACGAGCAGTACTTC. Its protein product is CASGPSLAGGSYEQYF.

The V gene is TRBV20-1, the J gene TRBJ2-1; no firm D call. In germline, CDR1 is DFQATT, CDR2 SNEGSKA (reference sequence). This CDR3 spans 14 amino acids. The ends were cut back, 1 base at V and 4 bases at J, with 11 bases in the middle. The CDR3 nucleotides are TGCAGTGCTAGAGTAACAGCCCAATACAATGAGCAGTTCTTC. Its translation: CSARVTAQYNEQFF.

This clonotype was seen many times. The chain employs TRBV7-8 and TRBJ2-3; D may be TRBD1 (6 bases). The CDR3 has 14 residues. Per the germline V gene, CDR1 is SGHVS and CDR2 is FQNEAQ. V lost 2 bases to trimming and J lost 14 bases, with 20 bases between them. The CDR3 sequence: CASSLRGKTEDAYF. DNA of the CDR3: TGTGCCAGCAGCTTAAGGGGGAAGACAGAAGACGCGTATTTT.

The J gene is TRBJ2-1, the V gene TRBV29-1; a weak D match, TRBD2 (5 bases). The CDR3 loop spans 13 amino acids. Germline assignment: CDR1 SQVTM and CDR2 ANQGSEA. CDR3 DNA: TGCAGTGTTCCGAGGGCCCCTAAATGGGAGCAGTTCTTC. It yields the protein CSVPRAPKWEQFF.

The chain uses TRBV20-1 and TRBJ2-7, with 9 bases identical to TRBD2. With V trimmed by 2 bases and J by 0 bases, 8 bases remained unmatched. The CDR3 length is 16 residues. Germline V lookup: CDR1 DFQATT, CDR2 SNEGSKA (reference sequence). The CDR3 region has the DNA TGCAGTGCTAGACGTCGGCTAGCGGGACTCTCCTACGAGCAGTACTTC. Residues: CSARRRLAGLSYEQYF.

This clonotype is a singleton in its sample. The chain couples TRBV25-1 to TRBJ1-1; D possibly corresponds to TRBD1 (5 bases). This CDR3 is built from 16 residues. Looked up from germline, CDR1 is MGHDK and CDR2 is SYGVNS. V was cut by 7 bases and J by 5 bases, with 23 bases left in between. As DNA, the CDR3 is TGTGCCAGCACCGCGGCTCCGGGACTCGGATGGACTGAAGCTTTCTTT. Translating gives CASTAAPGLGWTEAFF.

The V gene is TRBV20-1, the J gene TRBJ1-2; D is possibly TRBD1 (6 bases). Trimming took off 3 bases at V and 5 bases at J, with 19 bases between the two ends. This CDR3 region has 15 residues. Germline V gives CDR1 DFQATT, CDR2 SNEGSKA (reference sequence). CDR3 residues: CSASQPGHGPYGYTF. The CDR3, as DNA: TGCAGTGCTAGCCAACCGGGACACGGCCCGTATGGCTACACCTTC.

V and J are TRBV9 and TRBJ2-3; D gene unclear. The CDR3 extends over 13 amino acids. Germline V gives CDR1 SGDLS, CDR2 YYNGEE. V shed 1 base and J shed 2 bases, with 5 bases lying between them. The CDR3 spells CASSVPATDTQYF. CDR3 DNA sequence: TGTGCCAGCAGCGTACCTGCCACAGATACGCAGTATTTT.

The rearrangement links TRBV24-1 to TRBJ2-6, with 8 bases that match TRBD2. J lost 7 bases, V lost 4 bases, and 5 bases had no gene match. Germline V gene sequence: CDR1 KGHDR, CDR2 SFDVKD. The CDR3 has 15 amino acids. CDR3 coding DNA: TGTGCCACCAGTGACCCAAGCGGGAGTGCCAACGTCCTGACTTTC. Its protein is CATSDPSGSANVLTF.

This chain uses TRBV4-1 with TRBJ1-2; D ambiguous. Trimming removed 5 bases at V and 0 bases at J, with 13 bases between. The length of the CDR3 is 15 residues. Per germline, CDR1 MGHRA and CDR2 YSYEKL. The CDR3 DNA follows: TGCGCCAGCAGCGCAAGAGGGAACCCTAACTATGGCTACACCTTC. As protein: CASSARGNPNYGYTF.